A selection of T cell receptor beta chains follows, all from one sample in a study of OX40 agonist ivuxolimab in advanced cancers. The table came from immunoSEQ multiplex PCR; TCRdb's copy has only in-frame clones and leaves some out. The data hold roughly 67,000 clones, with 92% observed a single time. Sequencing was performed on CD4+ or CD8+ T cells sorted from blood, taken in a trial of the OX40 agonist ivuxolimab. The receptors derive from an adult with an advanced solid tumor such as melanoma, head and neck, liver or kidney cancer. CDR3s leave out the opening cysteine and the closing phenylalanine or tryptophan.

>TRBV4-3|TRBJ2-4
ASSQGGGGGNIQY
>TRBV12-5|TRBJ2-3
ASGFAVRATGGNTQY
>TRBV27|TRBJ2-6
ASSRGPSGANVLT
>TRBV25-1|TRBJ2-3
ASSDSKEADTQY
>TRBV5-6|TRBJ2-7
ASSLGTYEQY
>TRBV27|TRBJ2-2
ASSPLPGGSTGELF
>TRBV7-8|TRBJ2-5
ASSPRLAGAQETQY
>TRBV30|TRBJ1-1
AGLGVNTEAF
>TRBV10-3|TRBJ2-5
AISGTRGLAGVQETQY
>TRBV2|TRBJ2-1
ASTSGMNSYNEQF
>TRBV6-5|TRBJ2-7
ASSYFPGETYEQY
>TRBV7-8|TRBJ2-7
ASRIGPGTTYEQY
>TRBV30|TRBJ1-4
AWSVGAGGDEKLF
>TRBV7-9|TRBJ2-3
ASSSLAGDSTDTQY
>TRBV11-2|TRBJ2-7
ASSLAGGIEQY
>TRBV7-9|TRBJ1-1
ASSLMGPEAF
>TRBV7-8|TRBJ2-7
ASSLDFRVDTYEQY
>TRBV9|TRBJ2-1
ASSPGGAPYNEQF
>TRBV7-8|TRBJ1-1
ASSLPRPGYTEAF
>TRBV11-3|TRBJ2-7
ASSSGSSYEQY
>TRBV9|TRBJ1-2
ASTDPDSLLGYT
>TRBV11-2|TRBJ2-1
ASSLEARGLGEQF
>TRBV5-4|TRBJ2-7
ASSLRGTTYEQY
>TRBV11-2|TRBJ2-7
ASNTGQGYEQY
>TRBV5-1|TRBJ2-7
ASSFNNPYEQY
>TRBV6-5|TRBJ1-1
ASSYRGDTEAF
>TRBV29-1|TRBJ2-5
SVDQGQETQY
>TRBV11-2|TRBJ1-3
ASSLNPGQGFIGNTIY
>TRBV27|TRBJ2-7
ASSPSGGPIAYEQY
>TRBV7-8|TRBJ1-2
ASTPPGGGGDYGYT
>TRBV5-1|TRBJ1-1
ASSLEDTIEAF
>TRBV7-8|TRBJ1-1
ASRAGTRSTAANTEAF
>TRBV4-3|TRBJ1-4
ASSQARGATNEKLF
>TRBV15|TRBJ1-5
ATSRTGFPDQPQH
>TRBV7-6|TRBJ1-5
ASSSETGSGPQH
>TRBV6-5|TRBJ1-5
ASQTGGSNQPQH
>TRBV5-1|TRBJ1-1
ASSLTAGEAF
>TRBV11-2|TRBJ1-5
ASSLGWGNQPQH
>TRBV10-3|TRBJ1-2
AIGRGDGYT
>TRBV11-2|TRBJ2-3
ASMQGGTDTQY
>TRBV9|TRBJ2-2
ASSVGTGTYTGELF
>TRBV6-1|TRBJ1-2
ASSEVQPMRT
>TRBV4-1|TRBJ2-5
ASSQWGQGTETQY
>TRBV4-2|TRBJ1-1
ASSQDGGEGTEAF
>TRBV9|TRBJ2-3
ASSNSLADTQY
>TRBV11-3|TRBJ2-2
ASSSYRGDTGELF
>TRBV27|TRBJ2-7
ASRQTGFSYEQY
>TRBV4-1|TRBJ2-7
ASSHLGDPIYEQY
>TRBV4-3|TRBJ2-1
ASSQDWTSRGDEQF
>TRBV5-5|TRBJ2-7
ASSLRPYEQY
>TRBV14|TRBJ1-3
ASSQVAGAGNTIY
>TRBV2|TRBJ1-2
ATVGQGANYGYT
>TRBV13|TRBJ2-1
ASSLGPGEANEQF
>TRBV10-2|TRBJ1-1
ASSGGPMNTEAF
>TRBV15|TRBJ2-7
ATSARQGEGLYEQY
>TRBV27|TRBJ2-1
ASSFGTVVNEQF
>TRBV7-2|TRBJ1-2
ASSLLTVNYGYT
>TRBV9|TRBJ1-1
ASSVGEGQGPNTEAF
>TRBV4-1|TRBJ2-3
ASSQGVSGGLSTDTQY